Listed here are 9 T cell receptor beta chains from one sample, sequenced in a study of blood T cell repertoires in COVID-19. Profiling relied on immunoSEQ multiplex PCR, and the TCRdb table lists in-frame clones only, not all of them. This sample carries about 270,000 clones, roughly nine tenths of them seen once, and the ten largest clones take under 3%. Sequencing was done on a sample of PBMCs or T cells enriched from blood (not recorded which). The receptors here all came from a woman aged 18-29 years who had recovered from COVID-19.

The J gene is TRBJ2-1, the V gene TRBV19; maybe TRBD2 (6 bases). The length of the CDR3 is 12 residues. The V gene lost 3 bases and the J gene lost 8 bases, with 8 bases spanning the gap. Germline lookup yields CDR1 LNHDA and CDR2 SQIVND (reference sequence). The CDR3: CASSISSDEQFF. Here the CDR3 DNA reads TGTGCCAGTAGTATCTCTAGCGATGAGCAGTTCTTC.

V is TRBV27 and J is TRBJ1-1; D is unclear. V was shortened by 3 bases and J by 3 bases, with 8 bases between the two germline ends. From germline, CDR1 is MNHEY and CDR2 SMNVEV (reference sequence). The CDR3 totals 13 residues. CDR3 in amino acids: CASSFLPDTEAFF. The CDR3 DNA sequence: TGTGCCAGCAGTTTTCTTCCAGACACTGAAGCTTTCTTT.

The V call is TRBV10-3, the J call TRBJ2-5; the D gene is possibly TRBD2 (6 bases). The CDR3 spans 16 residues. Germline CDR1 is ENHRY and CDR2 is SYGVKD. V gave up 0 bases and J gave up 7 bases, with 18 bases separating them. The CDR3 reads CAISESQRARELTQYF. CDR3 nucleotides: TGTGCCATCAGTGAGTCACAGCGGGCTAGGGAATTGACCCAGTACTTC.

The rearrangement joins TRBV27 to TRBJ2-3, with 12 bases lining up with TRBD2. The CDR3 is 18 residues long. CDR1 is MNHEY and CDR2 is SMNVEV in the germline V gene (reference sequence). The V gene end was trimmed by 5 bases and the J gene end by 0 bases; junction bases not matched to a gene: 9. CDR3 in amino acids: CASSPTSGGFKSTDTQYF. The CDR3 coding sequence is TGTGCCAGCAGTCCGACTAGCGGGGGCTTCAAAAGCACAGATACGCAGTATTTT.

The chain is built from TRBV7-8 and TRBJ2-1; 9 nucleotides line up with TRBD2. Germline assignment: CDR1 SGHVS and CDR2 FQNEAQ. Trimming removed 3 bases from V and 7 bases from J; junction bases left unmatched: 7. CDR3 length: 15 residues. CDR3 nucleotides: TGTGCCAGCAGCTTGGTAGCGGGGGAAGCGAATGAGCAGTTCTTC. Amino acid sequence: CASSLVAGEANEQFF.

The V call is TRBV6-5, the J call TRBJ1-5; 7 positions agree with TRBD1. Germline assignment: CDR1 MNHEY and CDR2 SVGAGI. V dropped 6 bases and J dropped 4; count of bases not matched to a gene: 9. This CDR3 has 15 residues. Here the CDR3 DNA reads TGTGCCAGCAGGGTTGGACAGGTGGGAAATCAGCCCCAGCATTTT. It translates to CASRVGQVGNQPQHF.

In its sample, this clone was seen once. The gene calls are TRBV19 and TRBJ1-2; D is unresolved. The CDR3 is made up of 15 amino acids. Per germline, CDR1 LNHDA and CDR2 SQIVND (reference sequence). The V end was cut by 1 base, the J end by 6 bases, with 15 bases between. DNA of the CDR3: TGTGCCAGTAGTATAGGTAGCAGTCTAGTGGATGGCTACACCTTC. Translation: CASSIGSSLVDGYTF.

CDR3: CASSLENRHYGYTF. For the CDR3, the DNA is TGCGCCAGCAGCTTGGAGAACAGACACTATGGCTACACCTTC. This rearrangement joins TRBV5-1 to TRBJ1-2; D is unresolved. Germline assignment: CDR1 SGHRS and CDR2 YFSETQ. The CDR3 is made up of 14 amino acids. Deletions cut 0 bases from V and 3 bases from J, with 9 bases between.

This clone was found a few times. The J gene is TRBJ1-6, the V gene TRBV6-5; D call uncertain. This CDR3 has 12 amino acids. Per germline, CDR1 MNHEY and CDR2 SVGAGI. Trimming took off 5 bases at V and 7 bases at J, with 6 bases between the two ends. The CDR3 spells CASSPKNSPLHF. The CDR3 DNA reads TGTGCCAGCAGTCCTAAAAATTCACCCCTCCACTTT.